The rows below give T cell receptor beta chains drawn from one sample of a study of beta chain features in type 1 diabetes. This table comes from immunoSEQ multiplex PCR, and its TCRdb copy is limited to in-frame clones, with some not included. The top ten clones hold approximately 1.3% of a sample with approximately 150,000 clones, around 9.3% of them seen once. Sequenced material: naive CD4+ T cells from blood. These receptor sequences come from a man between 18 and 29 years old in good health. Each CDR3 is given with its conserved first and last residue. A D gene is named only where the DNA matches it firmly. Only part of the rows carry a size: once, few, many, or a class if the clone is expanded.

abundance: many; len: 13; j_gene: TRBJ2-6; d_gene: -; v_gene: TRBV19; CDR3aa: CASRLTGANVLTF; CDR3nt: TGTGCCTCACGCCTAACTGGGGCCAACGTCCTGACTTTC
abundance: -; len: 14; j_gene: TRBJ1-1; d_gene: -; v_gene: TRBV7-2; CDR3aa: CASSLGPLNTEAFF; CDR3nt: TGTGCCAGCAGCTTAGGTCCGTTGAACACTGAAGCTTTCTTT
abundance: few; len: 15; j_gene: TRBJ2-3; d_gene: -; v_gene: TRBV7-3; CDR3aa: CASSLNRVGSDTQYF; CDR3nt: TGTGCCAGCAGCTTAAACAGGGTCGGGTCAGATACGCAGTATTTT
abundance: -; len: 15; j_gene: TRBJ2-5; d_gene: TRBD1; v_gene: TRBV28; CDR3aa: CASSSGTGGPETQYF; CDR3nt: TGTGCCAGCAGTTCCGGGACAGGGGGTCCAGAGACCCAGTACTTC
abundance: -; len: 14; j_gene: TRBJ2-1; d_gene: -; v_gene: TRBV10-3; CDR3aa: CAISALSSYNEQFF; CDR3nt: TGTGCCATCAGTGCGCTGAGCTCCTACAATGAGCAGTTCTTC
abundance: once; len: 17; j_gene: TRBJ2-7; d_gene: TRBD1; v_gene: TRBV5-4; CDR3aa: CASSPGNGGTGPYEQYF; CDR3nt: TGTGCCAGCAGCCCGGGAAATGGAGGGACAGGGCCCTACGAGCAGTACTTC
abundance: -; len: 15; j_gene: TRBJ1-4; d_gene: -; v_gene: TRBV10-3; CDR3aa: CAISESRGEDEKLFF; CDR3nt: TGTGCCATCAGTGAGTCGCGGGGGGAAGATGAAAAACTGTTTTTT
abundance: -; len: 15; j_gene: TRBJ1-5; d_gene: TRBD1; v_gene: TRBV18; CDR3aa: CASSPGTGGHQPQHF; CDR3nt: TGTGCCAGCTCTCCCGGGACAGGGGGCCATCAGCCCCAGCATTTT
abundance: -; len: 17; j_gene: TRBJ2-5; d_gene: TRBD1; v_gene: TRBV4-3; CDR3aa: CASSQVMGQGAGETQYF; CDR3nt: TGCGCCAGCAGCCAAGTGATGGGACAGGGGGCTGGGGAGACCCAGTACTTC
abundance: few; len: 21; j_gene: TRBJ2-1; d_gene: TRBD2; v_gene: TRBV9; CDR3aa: CASSARSPFRGGTPSYNEQFF; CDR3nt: TGTGCCAGCAGCGCAAGAAGCCCCTTCCGCGGGGGGACCCCCTCCTACAATGAGCAGTTCTTC
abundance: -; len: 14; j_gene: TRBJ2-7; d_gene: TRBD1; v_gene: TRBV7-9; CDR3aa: CASSQTGTAYEQYF; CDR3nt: TGTGCCAGCAGCCAAACCGGGACAGCCTACGAGCAGTACTTC
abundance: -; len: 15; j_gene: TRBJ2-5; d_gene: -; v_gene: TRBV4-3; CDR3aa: CASSQDFRPQETQYF; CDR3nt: TGCGCCAGCAGCCAAGATTTCAGGCCGCAAGAGACCCAGTACTTC
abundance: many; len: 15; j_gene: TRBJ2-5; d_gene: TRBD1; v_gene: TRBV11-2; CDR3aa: CASSFSAGGHETQYF; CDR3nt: TGTGCCAGCAGCTTTTCGGCAGGGGGTCATGAGACCCAGTACTTC
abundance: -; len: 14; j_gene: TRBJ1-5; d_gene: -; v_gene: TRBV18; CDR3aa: CASSPPYSNQPQHF; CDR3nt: TGTGCCAGCTCACCGCCCTATAGCAATCAGCCCCAGCATTTT
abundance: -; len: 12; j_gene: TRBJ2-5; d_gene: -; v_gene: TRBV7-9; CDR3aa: CASSLDGGPVYF; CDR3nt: TGTGCCAGCAGCTTAGACGGGGGGCCCGTGTACTTC
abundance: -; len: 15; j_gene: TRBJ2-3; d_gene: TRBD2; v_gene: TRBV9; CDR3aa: CASSLGLAGTDTQYF; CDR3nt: TGTGCCAGCAGCCTCGGACTAGCCGGCACAGATACGCAGTATTTT
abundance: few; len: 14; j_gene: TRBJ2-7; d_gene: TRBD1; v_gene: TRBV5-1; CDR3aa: CASSLRTGGYEQYF; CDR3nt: TGCGCCAGCAGCTTGCGGACAGGGGGCTACGAGCAGTACTTC
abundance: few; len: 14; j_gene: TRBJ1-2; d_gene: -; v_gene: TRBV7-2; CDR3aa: CASSLAGDSYGYTF; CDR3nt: TGTGCCAGCAGCTTAGCGGGCGACAGCTATGGCTACACCTTC
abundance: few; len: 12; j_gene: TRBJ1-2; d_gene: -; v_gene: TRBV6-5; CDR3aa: CASTGGPYGYTF; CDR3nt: TGTGCCAGCACCGGCGGGCCCTATGGCTACACCTTC
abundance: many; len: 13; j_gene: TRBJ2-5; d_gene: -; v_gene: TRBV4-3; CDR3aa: CASSQAREETQYF; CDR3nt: TGCGCCAGCAGCCAAGCCCGGGAGGAGACCCAGTACTTC
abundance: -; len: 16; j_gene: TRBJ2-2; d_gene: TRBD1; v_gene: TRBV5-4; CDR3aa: CASSRDGTGHTGELFF; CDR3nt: TGTGCCAGCAGCCGCGATGGGACAGGGCACACCGGGGAGCTGTTTTTT
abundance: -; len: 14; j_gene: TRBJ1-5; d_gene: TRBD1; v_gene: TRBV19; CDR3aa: CASSSRQGGQPQHF; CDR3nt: TGTGCCAGTAGTAGCCGACAGGGCGGTCAGCCCCAGCATTTT
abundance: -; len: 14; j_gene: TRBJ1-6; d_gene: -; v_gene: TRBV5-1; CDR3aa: CASSLGQGSSPLHF; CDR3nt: TGCGCCAGCAGCTTGGGGCAGGGAAGTTCACCCCTCCACTTT
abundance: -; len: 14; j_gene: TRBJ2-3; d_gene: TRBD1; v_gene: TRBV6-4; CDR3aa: CASSAGTDTDTQYF; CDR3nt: TGTGCCAGCAGTGCCGGGACAGACACAGATACGCAGTATTTT
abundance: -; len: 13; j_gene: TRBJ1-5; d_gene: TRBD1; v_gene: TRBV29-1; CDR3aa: CSVRQGNNQPQHF; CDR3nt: TGCAGCGTTAGACAGGGGAACAATCAGCCCCAGCATTTT
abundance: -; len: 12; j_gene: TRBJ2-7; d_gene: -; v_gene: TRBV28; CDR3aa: CASSHSRLEQYF; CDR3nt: TGTGCCAGCAGTCATTCCCGACTGGAGCAGTACTTC
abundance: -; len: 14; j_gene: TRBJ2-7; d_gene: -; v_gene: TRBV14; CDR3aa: CASSPQMVSYEQYF; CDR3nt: TGTGCCAGCAGCCCTCAGATGGTATCCTACGAGCAGTACTTC